The next 15 T cell receptor beta chains were all read from a single sample in a study of vaccination and CD4 T cells after COVID-19. Treatment indicated: roughly 11-day PBMC culture with coronavirus spike peptide pools or control peptides (ViraFEST assay). The assay that was used to sequence DNA from cultured CD4+ T cells was the Oncomine TCR Beta short-read assay. TCRdb analysed the PCR reads with MiXCR anew, one entry per CDR3 protein. Of 9,500 to 15,000 distinct CDR3 sequences listed, around half were seen once; the top ten hold roughly 17%. The antigens of these receptors remain unknown. The sequenced sample was cultured CD4+ T cells from blood, obtained after SARS-CoV-2 vaccination. The receptors here all came from a human donor with COVID-19.

The chain combines TRBV5-1 with TRBJ2-2, with D possibly TRBD1 on 5 matching bases. Germline values: CDR1 SGHRS, CDR2 YFSETQ. V was trimmed by 1 base and J by 2 bases, leaving 9 bases between them. This CDR3 is 15 amino acids long. The CDR3 sequence is CASSLQGSNTGELFF. CDR3 bases: TGCGCCAGCAGCTTGCAGGGCTCTAACACCGGGGAGCTGTTTTTT.

This clonotype came up a few times. The CDR3 region has the DNA TGCAGTGCTAGAGAGGAGGGGTTAAGCAATCAGCCCCAGCATTTT. It translates to CSAREEGLSNQPQHF. V is TRBV20-1 and J is TRBJ1-5, with D perhaps matching TRBD1 (5 bases). The V end was cut by 0 bases, the J end by 1 base, with 10 bases between. Germline CDR1 DFQATT, CDR2 SNEGSKA (reference sequence). This CDR3 is built from 15 residues.

The CDR3 loop reads CSATGTSSNQPQHF. In DNA, the CDR3 is TGCAGTGCTACCGGGACTTCTAGCAATCAGCCCCAGCATTTT. This chain uses TRBV20-1 with TRBJ1-5; D is perhaps TRBD1 (5 bases). V gave up 4 bases and J gave up 0 bases, with 10 bases separating them. Germline CDR1 is DFQATT and CDR2 is SNEGSKA (reference sequence). The CDR3 extends over 14 amino acids.

This chain joins TRBV29-1 and TRBJ1-5; D not resolved. This CDR3 comprises 12 residues. Germline V gives CDR1 SQVTM, CDR2 ANQGSEA. V dropped 4 bases and J dropped 4 bases, with 8 bases sitting between them. This CDR3 reads CSVGAGNQPQHF. The CDR3 DNA follows: TGCAGCGTTGGGGCCGGGAATCAGCCCCAGCATTTT.

The V call is TRBV7-2, the J call TRBJ2-1; D is perhaps TRBD1 (6 bases). V lost 2 bases, J lost 6 bases, and 8 bases lay in between. The germline V gene encodes CDR1 SGHTA and CDR2 FQGNSA. CDR3 size: 13 residues. The CDR3 bases are TGTGCCAGCAGCTTACAAGGGGGCAATGAGCAGTTCTTC. This sequence encodes CASSLQGGNEQFF.

V usage is TRBV19 and J usage is TRBJ1-1, with no clear D. This CDR3 is 13 amino acids long. The V gene's germline CDR1 is LNHDA and CDR2 SQIVND (reference sequence). V gave up 6 bases and J gave up 5 bases, with 13 bases separating them. The CDR3 region is CASRYRLGTEAFF. The CDR3 coding sequence is TGTGCCAGTAGATACAGATTAGGGACTGAAGCTTTCTTT.

V and J are TRBV7-3 and TRBJ2-5, with 7 nucleotides matching TRBD2. Trimming at V came to 5 bases and at J to 0 bases, leaving 9 bases not matched to a gene. Germline lookup yields CDR1 SGHTA and CDR2 FQGTGA. The CDR3 consists of 16 residues. CDR3 coding DNA: TGTGCCAGCAGCCTCGCAGGGCGGGGGAACCAAGAGACCCAGTACTTC. It is translated as CASSLAGRGNQETQYF.

V is TRBV20-1 and J is TRBJ2-5, with D possibly TRBD1 on 6 matching bases. The CDR3 length is 16 residues. Trimming left V 3 bases short and J 3 bases short, with 20 bases between. Germline lookup yields CDR1 DFQATT and CDR2 SNEGSKA (reference sequence). Here the CDR3 reads CSASDLSFRGEETQYF. The CDR3, as DNA: TGCAGTGCTAGCGATTTATCGTTCAGGGGAGAAGAGACCCAGTACTTC.

CDR3 DNA sequence: TGTGCCAGCAGTGACTCACCGGACACCGGGGAGCTGTTTTTT. This sequence encodes CASSDSPDTGELFF. The chain carries TRBV27 and TRBJ2-2; D is uncertain. The CDR3 has 14 residues. Germline V CDR1 and CDR2: MNHEY, SMNVEV (reference sequence). Trimming took 5 bases from V and 3 from J, leaving 10 bases between them.

This clonotype was observed a handful of times. This chain joins TRBV20-1 and TRBJ2-7; weak D call: TRBD1 (6 bases). This CDR3 has 16 amino acids. The V gene's germline CDR1 is DFQATT and CDR2 SNEGSKA (reference sequence). The V end was cut by 3 bases, the J end by 2 bases, with 20 bases between. DNA of the CDR3: TGCAGTGCTAGGGAAACCACACGGGACAACGCCTACGAGCAGTACTTC. Its translation is CSARETTRDNAYEQYF.

This chain links TRBV11-3 with TRBJ2-7; possibly TRBD2 for D (6 bases). V gave up 5 bases and J gave up 6 bases, with 17 bases separating them. The CDR3 consists of 14 residues. Germline CDR1 reads SGHNT; CDR2 reads YENEEA. Here the CDR3 reads CASSRTSSSAEQYF. The CDR3 nucleotides read TGTGCCAGCAGCCGAACCTCCTCTAGCGCCGAGCAGTACTTC. Complete variable domain (other parts from reference TRBV11-3 and TRBJ2-7): EAGVVQSPRYKIIEKKQPVAFWCNPISGHNTLYWYLQNLGQGPELLIRYENEEAVDDSQLPKDRFSAERLKGVDSTLKIQPAELGDSAVYLCASSRTSSSAEQYFGPGTRLTVT.

This clonotype is a singleton in its sample. This rearrangement joins TRBV5-1 to TRBJ2-4; D is undetermined. Trimming took off 0 bases at V and 7 bases at J, with 2 bases between the two ends. CDR1 and CDR2 from the germline V gene are SGHRS and YFSETQ. CDR3 length equals 11 residues. The CDR3 DNA sequence: TGCGCCAGCAGCTTGGAGAACATTCAGTACTTC. Translating gives CASSLENIQYF.

This rearrangement joins TRBV28 to TRBJ1-5; 7 positions agree with TRBD1. CDR3 length equals 18 residues. The V gene end was trimmed by 5 bases and the J gene end by 1 base; junction bases not matched to a gene: 14. Germline lookup yields CDR1 MDHEN and CDR2 SYDVKM. DNA for the CDR3: TGTGCCAGCAGTCCCCTTCTAGTGGCGACAGGGAGCAATCAGCCCCAGCATTTT. This sequence encodes CASSPLLVATGSNQPQHF.

This sequence joins TRBV10-3 and TRBJ2-3, with a tentative D call TRBD2 (5 bases). This CDR3 region has 13 residues. CDR1 is ENHRY and CDR2 is SYGVKD in the germline V gene. The ends were cut back, 10 bases at V and 4 bases at J, with 15 bases in the middle. In DNA form, the CDR3 reads TGTGCCACCCGCCGGGAACCCGCAGATACGCAGTATTTT. Its translation is CATRREPADTQYF.

The V call is TRBV11-2, the J call TRBJ1-5; the D is unclear. Between the trimmed V and J ends, which lost 8 bases and 9 bases, there was a span of 11 bases. Germline V gene sequence: CDR1 SGHAT, CDR2 FQNNGV. The CDR3 is made up of 11 amino acids. CDR3 coding DNA: TGTGCCAGCGGATTGGGTTGGCCCCAGCATTTT. It specifies CASGLGWPQHF.